This is a list of T cell receptor beta chains from one sample in a study of T-cell memory formation after mild COVID-19. In TCRdb, the 5' RACE reads were re-called with MiXCR into one record per CDR3 protein. This sample has about 350,000 distinct CDR3 sequences, with around an eighth found just once. The sequencing input was PBMCs or a T cell subset sorted from them (not recorded which). These receptors all come from a man aged 18 to 29 who had mild COVID-19 (a few samples of this study predate the infection). Cell type and time point are not known. The CDR3 runs from the conserved cysteine through the conserved F or W.

TRBV6-1,12,CASTSSYNEQFF
TRBV6-2/TRBV6-3,15,CASSKRRDGTGELFF
TRBV5-1,13,CASSSDGNQPQHF
TRBV28,16,CASSPHIPSIGNTIYF
TRBV5-6,13,CASSLGSPYEQYF
TRBV7-8,14,CASSLGAANEKLFF
TRBV29-1,11,CSVRITGELFF
TRBV7-9,13,CASSFRLNTEAFF
TRBV19,15,CATEPWTGFKTEAFF
TRBV20-1,14,CSASLAGAKETQYF
TRBV24-1,14,CATSDLRTGHGYTF
TRBV5-4,13,CASTPGMNTEAFF
TRBV20-1,16,CSARGAAIPNTDTQYF
TRBV7-2,15,CASSASGGASNEQFF
TRBV9,14,CASSVEGRDTEAFF
TRBV20-1,18,CSARGWETGGIMNTEAFF
TRBV7-2,14,CASSPGRSQETQYF
TRBV20-1,14,CSARDHRVLYGYTF
TRBV5-1,14,CASSLYQRNTEAFF
TRBV5-1,17,CASRPPGQYSVFYEQYF
TRBV6-6,18,CASSLEPPGEPGYNEQFF
TRBV27,14,CASSFGSDSYEQYF
TRBV12-3/TRBV12-4,14,CASSLATPNTEAFF
TRBV7-2,15,CASSPSRTGPGTQYF
TRBV24-1,14,CATSDSDVNTEAFF
TRBV6-2/TRBV6-3,14,CASSRQGIGYEQYF
TRBV6-6,13,CASSSQGWETQYF
TRBV20-1,12,CSARDHIHGYTF
TRBV10-2,11,CASMGTGELFF
TRBV24-1,18,CATRSPEIRYIYNSPLHF
TRBV28,14,CASQNDGGMETQYF
TRBV5-1,15,CASSLTGDPNNEQFF
TRBV20-1,13,CSANTGSGQPQHF
TRBV9,13,CASSLTGGGRYTF
TRBV20-1,15,CSARDGVAGGPKQFF
TRBV12-3/TRBV12-4,11,CASRSQETQYF
TRBV15,17,CATSHPRGVSSGNTIYF
TRBV24-1,14,CATSDNRAGYGYTF
TRBV4-3,16,CASSQVMPYSGNTIYF
TRBV6-2/TRBV6-3,15,CASSYQGTGANVLTF
TRBV6-1,18,CASSEGPRGAAGANVLTF
TRBV6-2/TRBV6-3,11,CASNDRGWAFF
TRBV12-3/TRBV12-4,13,CASSFVWSSPLHF
TRBV5-1,16,CASSLLGRGPTDTQYF
TRBV25-1,16,CASSQGQGAGRTEAFF
TRBV27,16,CASTPHGGLDTGELFF
TRBV9,15,CASSEDTGVTGELFF
TRBV7-3,15,CASSLGLAVGETQYF
TRBV7-2,13,CASSSSSGNEQFF
TRBV5-5,15,CASSLQPGMVEKLFF
TRBV10-2,14,CASTSGRMENEQFF
TRBV12-3/TRBV12-4,13,CASTRGPSSPLHF
TRBV5-6,16,CASSLAVAGISYEQYF
TRBV7-2,12,CASSLESMAQYF